One and the same sample provided the 21 T cell receptor beta chains below, sequenced in a study of Graves' ophthalmopathy and Graves' hyperthyroidism. The authors amplified TCR beta CDR3 regions from RNA transcripts. RT-PCR in the first round used HTBI primers; a second-round multiplex PCR followed. Each CDR3 protein is one row after TCRdb ran MiXCR on the multiplex PCR reads. The sample lists 150,000 or so distinct CDR3 sequences; more than 30% were seen once. Sequences were obtained from peripheral blood. Receptors originate from a woman aged 40 to 55 with Graves' ophthalmopathy.

This clonotype was counted only a few times. This sequence joins TRBV12-3 or TRBV12-4 and TRBJ2-5, with D perhaps TRBD1 (6 bases). CDR3 length: 12 residues. V lost 5 bases and J lost 5, with 9 bases in between. In nucleotides, the CDR3 is TGTGCCAGCAGTGGACAGAGGGAGACCCAGTACTTC. As protein: CASSGQRETQYF.

DNA for the CDR3: TGCGCCAGAGTAGGGTTTGGCTACACCTTC. Protein: CARVGFGYTF. The chain couples TRBV10-1 to TRBJ1-2; no reliable D call. Trimming shortened V by 9 bases and J by 7 bases, and 9 bases separated the two germline ends. The CDR3 has 10 residues. In germline, CDR1 is WNHNN, CDR2 SYGVQD (reference sequence).

This rearrangement joins TRBV12-3 or TRBV12-4 to TRBJ2-7, with D possibly matching TRBD1 (6 bases). The CDR3 totals 15 residues. Deletions cut 7 bases from V and 2 bases from J, with 18 bases between. The CDR3 loop is CASTQGLPSPYEQYF. CDR3 DNA sequence: TGTGCCAGCACCCAGGGGCTGCCCAGCCCCTACGAGCAGTACTTC.

This clonotype was seen repeatedly, ten times or more. V is TRBV11-2 and J is TRBJ1-5; the D gene is possibly TRBD1 (5 bases). Trimming removed 5 bases at V and 3 bases at J, with 11 bases between. CDR1 is SGHAT and CDR2 is FQNNGV in the germline V gene. The CDR3 runs 14 residues. The CDR3 spells CASSRGPNNQPQHF. The CDR3 DNA is TGTGCCAGCAGCCGGGGACCCAACAATCAGCCCCAGCATTTT.

The J gene is TRBJ2-5, the V gene TRBV12-3 or TRBV12-4; 13 bases match TRBD2. The trim removed 6 bases at V and 5 bases at J, leaving 3 bases unmatched. The CDR3 is made up of 14 amino acids. This chain's CDR3 is CASSWTSGSETQYF. CDR3 DNA: TGTGCCAGCAGCTGGACTAGCGGGAGTGAGACCCAGTACTTC.

This clonotype was detected many times. J is TRBJ2-7 and V is TRBV19, with D maybe TRBD1 (7 bases). This CDR3 contains 14 residues. The V gene's germline CDR1 is LNHDA and CDR2 SQIVND (reference sequence). Trimming left V 10 bases short and J 2 bases short, with 18 bases between. CDR3 nucleotides: TGTGCCACCAGAAGACAGGGACTCACCTACGAGCAGTACTTC. Amino acids: CATRRQGLTYEQYF.

The sample holds many counts of this clonotype. This chain links TRBV7-8 with TRBJ2-7; a weak D match, TRBD1 (6 bases). Trimming left V 5 bases short and J 9 bases short, with 17 bases between. There are 13 residues in the CDR3. Germline CDR1 and CDR2: SGHVS and FQNEAQ. The CDR3 region is CASSRDRSQGQYF. CDR3 DNA: TGTGCCAGCAGCCGTGACAGGTCCCAAGGGCAGTACTTC.

This CDR3 is CASSLAGTETQYF. CDR3 nucleotides: TGTGCCAGCAGCTTAGCTGGAACTGAGACCCAGTACTTC. V usage is TRBV11-3 and J usage is TRBJ2-5; D gene ambiguous. Germline CDR1 and CDR2: SGHNT and YENEEA. This CDR3 contains 13 residues. V was pared by 1 base and J by 5 bases, with 8 bases between.

This clonotype was recorded many times. J is TRBJ1-1 and V is TRBV30; unclear D gene. Per germline, CDR1 GTSNPN and CDR2 SVGIG (reference sequence). V lost 0 bases and J lost 6, with 14 bases in between. CDR3 length: 14 amino acids. CDR3 region: CAWSVGEYSAEAFF. DNA of the CDR3: TGTGCCTGGAGTGTGGGCGAATACTCCGCTGAAGCTTTCTTT. The full variable domain, its missing parts supplied by reference TRBV30 and TRBJ1-1, is SQTIHQWPATLVQPVGSPLSLECTVEGTSNPNLYWYRQAAGRGLQLLFYSVGIGQISSEVPQNLSASRPQDRQFILSSKKLLLSDSGFYLCAWSVGEYSAEAFFGQGTRLTVV.

This clonotype was counted ten times or more. This chain joins TRBV6-1 and TRBJ2-2; 7 bases are shared with TRBD1. The CDR3 loop spans 15 amino acids. The V gene end was trimmed by 8 bases and the J gene end by 5 bases; junction bases not matched to a gene: 11. The germline gives CDR1 MNHNS, CDR2 SASEGT. The CDR3 sequence is CASRNQGGFTGELFF. Here the CDR3 DNA reads TGTGCCAGCCGCAACCAAGGGGGCTTTACCGGGGAGCTGTTTTTT.

The table lists this clonotype with many counts. The V call is TRBV30, the J call TRBJ1-2; weak D call: TRBD1 (5 bases). Between the trimmed V and J ends, which lost 1 base and 4 bases, there was a span of 13 bases. The germline V gene has CDR1 GTSNPN and CDR2 SVGIG (reference sequence). There are 14 residues in the CDR3. This CDR3 reads CAWSDGQGFYGYTF. The CDR3 nucleotides read TGTGCCTGGAGTGATGGGCAGGGCTTCTATGGCTACACCTTC.

This clonotype was counted a few times. The rearrangement uses TRBV20-1 and TRBJ2-4, with 9 bases matching TRBD1. V was pared by 6 bases and J by 6 bases, with 6 bases of the junction left unmatched. From germline, CDR1 is DFQATT and CDR2 SNEGSKA (reference sequence). The length of the CDR3 is 13 residues. CDR3: CSAWTGQGNIQYF. DNA for the CDR3: TGCAGTGCGTGGACGGGACAGGGAAACATTCAGTACTTC.

This clonotype has at least ten counts. This chain uses TRBV11-2 with TRBJ2-5, with D unclear. This CDR3 spans 11 amino acids. Trimming cost V 5 bases and J 5 bases, with 6 bases left between them. CDR1 and CDR2 from the germline V gene are SGHAT and FQNNGV. The CDR3 here is CASSQAETQYF. CDR3 nucleotides: TGTGCCAGCAGCCAGGCTGAGACCCAGTACTTC.

In this sample, this clonotype turned up many times. The chain uses TRBV7-8 and TRBJ1-6; 11 bases align to TRBD1. J lost 9 bases, V lost 3 bases, and 4 bases had no gene match. This CDR3 is 15 amino acids long. Germline loops: CDR1 SGHVS, CDR2 FQNEAQ. This CDR3 is CASSLGTGGSSPLHF. CDR3 DNA sequence: TGTGCCAGCAGCTTGGGGACAGGGGGTTCTTCACCCCTCCACTTT.

This clonotype has more than one count but fewer than ten. The chain couples TRBV6-2 or TRBV6-3 to TRBJ2-7; weak D call: TRBD2 (6 bases). The CDR3 sequence is 15 residues long. Trimming left V 1 base short and J 2 bases short, with 12 bases between. The V gene's germline CDR1 is MNHEY and CDR2 SVGEGT. The CDR3 region is CASSYLGGTTYEQYF. CDR3 DNA sequence: TGTGCCAGCAGTTACTTGGGGGGAACAACCTACGAGCAGTACTTC.

The chain employs TRBV28 and TRBJ1-5; 8 nucleotides line up with TRBD1. J was trimmed by 0 bases and V by 0 bases; bases with no gene match: 4. Germline loops: CDR1 MDHEN, CDR2 SYDVKM. The CDR3 covers 17 residues. CDR3 amino acids: CASSLWDRAYSNQPQHF. The DNA for the CDR3 is TGTGCCAGCAGTTTATGGGACAGGGCTTATAGCAATCAGCCCCAGCATTTT.

Many counts were recorded for this clonotype. The chain uses TRBV6-1 and TRBJ2-5, with D hard to call. V was pared by 4 bases and J by 4 bases, with 7 bases between. Looked up from germline, CDR1 is MNHNS and CDR2 is SASEGT. The length of the CDR3 is 12 residues. CDR3 DNA sequence: TGTGCCAGCAGTGCAGGTTTAGAGACCCAGTACTTC. Its protein is CASSAGLETQYF.

The table lists this clonotype with many counts. This chain joins TRBV5-5 and TRBJ1-5, with TRBD1 matching over 11 bases. The CDR3 contains 14 residues. V trimming: 3 bases; J trimming: 7 bases; junction bases outside the gene matches: 3. The germline V gene has CDR1 SGHKS and CDR2 YYEKEE (reference sequence). The CDR3 region has the DNA TGTGCCAGCAGCTACGGACAGGGGGCCCAGCCCCAGCATTTT. Its translation: CASSYGQGAQPQHF.

The chain uses TRBV2 and TRBJ2-5, with D perhaps TRBD1 (6 bases). Germline assignment: CDR1 SNHLY and CDR2 FYNNEI. CDR3 length: 13 residues. V lost 6 bases and J lost 2, with 10 bases in between. The CDR3 bases are TGTGCCAGCAGCAACGGACAGCAAGAGACCCAGTACTTC. It codes for CASSNGQQETQYF.

The genes are TRBV12-5 and TRBJ1-6; the D gene is possibly TRBD1 (5 bases). V shed 3 bases and J shed 7 bases, with 16 bases lying between them. From germline, CDR1 is LGHNT and CDR2 FRNRAP. CDR3 size: 16 residues. CDR3 DNA sequence: TGTGCTAGTGGTTTCCCCACCGGGGCGGTAAATTCACCCCTCCACTTT. Translating gives CASGFPTGAVNSPLHF.

In its sample, this clonotype was seen many times. This chain connects TRBV6-2 or TRBV6-3 to TRBJ1-5, with D possibly matching TRBD1 (6 bases). V lost 1 base and J lost 2, with 9 bases in between. The CDR3 is 15 amino acids. CDR1 MNHEY and CDR2 SVGEGT come from the germline V gene. CDR3 sequence reads: CASSYWDTGNQPQHF. CDR3 bases: TGTGCCAGCAGTTACTGGGACACGGGCAATCAGCCCCAGCATTTT.